The present T cell receptor beta chain was sequenced within a study of blood T cell repertoires in COVID-19 (dated by TCRdb to the early 2020s). Study-wide context: Collaborator samples came from the United States, Italy and Spain and covered acute and convalescent phases of COVID-19. The prospective study material was composed of cDNA or gDNA derived from T cells, B-cell-depleted T cells, or PBMCs. Subjects who had been exposed to COVID-19, were actively infected with it, or had recovered from it provided the deeply sampled blood TCRbeta repertoires that made up the dataset. A freely available public database, intended as a resource for researchers studying the immune response to SARS-CoV-2, is where the repertoires were released. The samples were drawn from two sources: the first 160 participants of the ongoing ImmuneRACE study, and about 1,300 subjects contributed by 6 global collaborators. Sample metadata almost always included a de-identified subject ID, COVID-19 status, age in years and sex. HLA class I and class II types, where available, came from metadata supplied by the sample provider rather than from assay-based typing.

TCRbeta CDR3 regions were amplified from genomic DNA using the immunoSEQ Assay, a bias-controlled multiplex PCR. Per the source publication's procedure: The number of nucleated cells in each sample was estimated from the amplification of reference gene primers within the assay. To quantify the absolute abundance of each unique TCRbeta CDR3 rearrangement, sequence reads were collapsed and filtered. For each sample, productive Simpson clonality was calculated by taking the square root of Simpson's diversity index across productive rearrangements. Here the immuneACCESS table is served through TCRdb, limited to in-frame sequences with V and J called. Missing clones are a known gap in these copies; in checked studies unresolved V genes cover under half, and the rest lacks a known reason. The V and J calls and clone size come from that table; D and trimming were worked out from the DNA. The table for this sample lists around 500,000 clones; more than 85% of them were counted only once. Of the sample, approximately 8% is held by the ten largest clones.

General study outcomes and caveats: Clinical and demographic metadata were provided uncurated, with the amount varying by source and participant.

Participants in the prospective study were aged roughly 18 to 100 years, lived in 20 to 25 United States geographic areas, and enrolled through a virtual design. In the prospective study, cohorts were assigned on the basis of participant-reported clinical history obtained from a screening survey and a study questionnaire. Recovered participants in ImmuneRACE Cohort 3 were defined by two consecutive negative NP/OP PCR tests, clearance by a healthcare professional, or resolution of symptoms. In the prospective study, whole blood, serum and a nasopharyngeal or oropharyngeal swab were collected from each participant by mobile phlebotomists. Participants in the prospective study had the option to provide additional blood draws and questionnaires over a roughly 2-month period. Before DNA extraction, blood samples from the prospective study were shipped at room temperature or frozen. On this clone: It lacks a known antigen. No per-base quality is available; no much larger clone lies one base away.

The CDR3 numbers 19 residues from cysteine through phenylalanine. The sequence is cut down to CDR3 DNA, 57 bases in frame from base 1. Taken from the germline V gene, the CDR1 and CDR2 loops are SGHVS and FQNEAQ. Compared with germline, V lacks 2 bases and J lacks 1 base; bases without a gene match: 12. The TCR originated in a woman aged 55-69 years who had recovered from COVID-19. The sample taken for sequencing was PBMCs or T cells enriched from blood (not recorded which). The receptor chain draws on TRBV7-8 and TRBJ1-5; 9 bases in the middle match TRBD1. The DNA sequence follows: TGTGCCAGCAGCTTATCCAGTGGGACAGGGCGACGAAGCAATCAGCCCCAGCATTTT. Its protein is CASSLSSGTGRRSNQPQHF. The CDR3, completed at both ends by the reference TRBV7-8 and TRBJ1-5 genes, gives the full variable domain GAGVSQSPRYKVAKRGQDVALRCDPISGHVSLFWYQQALGQGPEFLTYFQNEAQLDKSGLPSDRFFAERPEGSVSTLKIQRTQQEDSAVYLCASSLSSGTGRRSNQPQHFGDGTRLSIL.